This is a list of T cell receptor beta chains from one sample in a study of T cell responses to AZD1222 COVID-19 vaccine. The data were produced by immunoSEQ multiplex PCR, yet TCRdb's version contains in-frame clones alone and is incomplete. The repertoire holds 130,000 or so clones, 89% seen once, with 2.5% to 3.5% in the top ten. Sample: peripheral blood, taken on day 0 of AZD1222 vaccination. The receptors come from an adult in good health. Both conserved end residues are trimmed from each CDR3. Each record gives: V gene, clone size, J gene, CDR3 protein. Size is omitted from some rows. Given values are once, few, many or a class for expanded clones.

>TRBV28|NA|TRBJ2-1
ASSFFGSYNEQF
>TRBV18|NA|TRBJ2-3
ASSPGTEADTQY
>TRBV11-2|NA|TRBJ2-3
ASSWGSGVAGDTQY
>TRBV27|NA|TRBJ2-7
ASRPFTGLTYEQY
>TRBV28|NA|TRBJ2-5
ASRPTGRVETQY
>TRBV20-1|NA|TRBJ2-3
SASGEGGRYTQY
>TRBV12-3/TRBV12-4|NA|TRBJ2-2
ASSRASAGELF
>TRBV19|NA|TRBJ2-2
ASSMDRPNTGELF
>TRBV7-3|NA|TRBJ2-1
ASSLAGTGVNEQF
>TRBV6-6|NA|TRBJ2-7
ASRLNRDLYEQY
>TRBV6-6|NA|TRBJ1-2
ASSTRTGRGGYGYT
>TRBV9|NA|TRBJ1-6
ASSLNPEGYSPLH
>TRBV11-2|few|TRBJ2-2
ASSFNYGSGELF
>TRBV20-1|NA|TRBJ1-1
SASPTLEAF
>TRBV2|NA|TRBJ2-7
ASSEAKRGEGPYEQY
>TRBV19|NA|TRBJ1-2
ASSLTGLSRNGYT
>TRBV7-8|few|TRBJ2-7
ASSLTPRYEQY
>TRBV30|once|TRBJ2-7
AWRSGTGSYEQY
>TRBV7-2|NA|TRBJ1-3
ASSTTGALSGNTIY
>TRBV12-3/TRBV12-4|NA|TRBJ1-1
ASSLVEVTEAF
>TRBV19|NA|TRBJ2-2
ASSIERGGTGELF
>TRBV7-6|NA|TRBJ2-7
ASSPQGGSAPYEQY
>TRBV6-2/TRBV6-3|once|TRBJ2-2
ASSWLAGALRGTGELF
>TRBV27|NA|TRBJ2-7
ASSRRDIGYEQY
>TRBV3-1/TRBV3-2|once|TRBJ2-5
ASSQATLGRRGETQY
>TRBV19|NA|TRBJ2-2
ASSKGAMNTGELF
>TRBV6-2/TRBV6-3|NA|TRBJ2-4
ASSRSPLLAAKNIQY
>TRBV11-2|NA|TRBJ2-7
ASSPEAGVINEQY
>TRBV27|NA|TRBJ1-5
ASSASGVGNQPQH
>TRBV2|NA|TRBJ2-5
ASSEKGLHQETQY
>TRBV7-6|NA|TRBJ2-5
ASTLRKTGGETQY
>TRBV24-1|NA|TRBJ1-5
ATTRPPGQGSYSNQPQH